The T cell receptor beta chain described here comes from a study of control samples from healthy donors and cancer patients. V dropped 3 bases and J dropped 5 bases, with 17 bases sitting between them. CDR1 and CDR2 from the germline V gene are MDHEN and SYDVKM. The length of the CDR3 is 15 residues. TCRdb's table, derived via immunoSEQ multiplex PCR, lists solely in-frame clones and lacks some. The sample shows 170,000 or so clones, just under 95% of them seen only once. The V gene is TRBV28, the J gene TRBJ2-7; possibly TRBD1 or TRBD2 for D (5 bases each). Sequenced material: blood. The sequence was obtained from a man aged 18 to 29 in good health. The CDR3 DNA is TGTGCCAGCAGTTTCGAGGTACGGGACCCCCACGAGCAGTACTTC. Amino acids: CASSFEVRDPHEQYF. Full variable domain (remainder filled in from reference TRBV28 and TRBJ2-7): DVKVTQSSRYLVKRTGEKVFLECVQDMDHENMFWYRQDPGLGLRLIYFSYDVKMKEKGDIPEGYSVSREKKERFSLILESASTNQTSMYLCASSFEVRDPHEQYFGPGTRLTVT.